The 25 T cell receptor beta chains below all came from one sample that was sequenced in a study of T cell repertoires in cytomegalovirus infection. TCRdb re-analysed the reads in MiXCR, keeping a single row per CDR3 protein. The repertoire holds more than 400,000 distinct CDR3 sequences, with less than 30% as singletons. The sequenced sample consisted of PBMCs. The receptors originated from a human donor in good health (CMV status not recorded). Some clones in this sample may be carry-over from other donors' samples.

This clonotype was picked up many times. The rearrangement joins TRBV7-2 to TRBJ1-2, with D tentatively TRBD1 (5 bases). Trimming removed 6 bases at V and 5 bases at J, with 7 bases between. The CDR3 totals 11 residues. Germline V gene lookup returns CDR1 SGHTA and CDR2 FQGNSA. CDR3 DNA: TGTGCCAGCAGGGGGCCTTATGGCTACACCTTC. Residues: CASRGPYGYTF.

The J gene is TRBJ2-7, the V gene TRBV5-4; a weak D match, TRBD2 (5 bases). The V end was cut by 0 bases, the J end by 0 bases, with 19 bases between. Germline V lookup: CDR1 SGHNT, CDR2 YYREEE (reference sequence). The CDR3 extends over 18 amino acids. CDR3 nucleotide sequence: TGTGCCAGCAGCTTGGGAAGCGGTAGCGCGTATAGCTCCTACGAGCAGTACTTC. Amino acid sequence: CASSLGSGSAYSSYEQYF.

This clonotype was detected a few times. This sequence joins TRBV19 and TRBJ1-4; D is unresolved. This CDR3 spans 15 amino acids. Per germline, CDR1 LNHDA and CDR2 SQIVND (reference sequence). V lost 2 bases, J lost 0 bases, and 7 bases lay in between. The CDR3 DNA reads TGTGCCAGTAGTATAAGCCGTGCAACTAATGAAAAACTGTTTTTT. This codes for CASSISRATNEKLFF.

This clonotype was seen ten or more times. The J gene is TRBJ2-1, the V gene TRBV7-2; TRBD2 aligns across 9 bases. The CDR3 is 17 residues long. Germline CDR1 reads SGHTA; CDR2 reads FQGNSA. Trimming cost V 4 bases and J 8 bases; bases outside gene matches: 15. CDR3 nucleotide sequence: TGTGCCAGCAGCTCAATATTTCTAGCGGGATGGAGTCATGAGCAGTTCTTC. Translating it yields CASSSIFLAGWSHEQFF.

This chain uses TRBV4-3 with TRBJ2-4; weak D call: TRBD2 (5 bases). Per germline, CDR1 LGHNA and CDR2 YSLEER. This CDR3 comprises 16 residues. The ends were cut back, 0 bases at V and 3 bases at J, with 12 bases in the middle. The CDR3, as DNA: TGCGCCAGCAGCCAAGATAGATCTAGCAACAAAAACATTCAGTACTTC. This encodes CASSQDRSSNKNIQYF.

This clonotype appeared a few times. This chain links TRBV4-1 with TRBJ2-2; no definite D call. From germline, CDR1 is MGHRA and CDR2 YSYEKL. Trimming took off 4 bases at V and 3 bases at J, with 12 bases between the two ends. The CDR3 runs to 15 residues. Written as DNA, the CDR3 is TGCGCCAGCAGCCGACAAATCCAGGACACCGGGGAGCTGTTTTTT. Translated, it gives CASSRQIQDTGELFF.

Regarding this clonotype: Given a much more abundant clone one base away, this may be a read error. This chain uses TRBV10-3 with TRBJ2-5, with 8 bases identical to TRBD1. This CDR3 comprises 16 residues. The germline gives CDR1 ENHRY, CDR2 SYGVKD. After removal of 3 bases from V and 2 bases from J, the junction contained 8 bases not matched to a gene. CDR3 bases: TGTGCCATCAGTGACGAGGCACAGGGGGTTCAAGAGACCCAGTACTTC. Its translation is CAISDEAQGVQETQYF.

The gene calls are TRBV7-9 and TRBJ1-5, with a tentative D call TRBD1 (5 bases). The CDR3 consists of 13 residues. The germline CDR1 and CDR2 sequences are SEHNR and FQNEAQ (reference sequence). Trimming removed 5 bases from V and 8 bases from J, with 13 bases in between. Here the CDR3 reads CASSPGGGKPQHF. The DNA for the CDR3 is TGTGCCAGCAGCCCGGGGGGGGGGAAGCCCCAGCATTTT.

The CDR3 sequence: CASSSEGVAQPQHF. The CDR3 DNA reads as TGTGCCAGCAGTTCTGAGGGGGTGGCTCAGCCCCAGCATTTT. V gene TRBV6-8 combines with J gene TRBJ1-5; TRBD1 might be the D (6 bases). The germline V gene encodes CDR1 MNHGY and CDR2 SAAAGT. The CDR3 totals 14 residues. The ends were cut back, 4 bases at V and 6 bases at J, with 13 bases in the middle.

This clonotype was recorded a few times. The chain recombines TRBV6-1 with TRBJ2-5; D is tentatively TRBD1 or TRBD2 (6 bases each). V lost 5 bases, J lost 4 bases, and 29 bases lay in between. CDR1 and CDR2 from the germline V gene are MNHNS and SASEGT. The CDR3 totals 19 residues. As DNA, the CDR3 is TGTGCCAGCAGTTATCTGGGGTCCAGGACCGGGGGCATACGAGAGACCCAGTACTTC. Its translation is CASSYLGSRTGGIRETQYF.

This chain uses TRBV4-1 with TRBJ1-3; 8 nucleotides match TRBD1. From germline, CDR1 is MGHRA and CDR2 YSYEKL. Trimming cost V 1 base and J 3 bases; bases outside gene matches: 11. The CDR3 is 18 residues long. CDR3: CASSQVVGQAFGGNTIYF. The CDR3 coding sequence is TGCGCCAGCAGCCAAGTAGTGGGACAGGCGTTTGGTGGAAACACCATATATTTT.

This clonotype has ten or more counts. The chain couples TRBV7-2 to TRBJ2-3; TRBD2 agrees at 12 bases. Germline V gene data show CDR1 as SGHTA and CDR2 as FQGNSA. J gave up 3 bases and V 5 bases, and 3 bases lay outside the gene matches. CDR3 length: 15 residues. The CDR3 region is CASSRLAGDTDTQYF. The CDR3 nucleotides read TGTGCCAGCAGCCGACTAGCGGGAGATACAGATACGCAGTATTTT. Full variable domain (outside the CDR3, taken from reference TRBV7-2 and TRBJ2-3): GAGVSQSPSNKVTEKGKDVELRCDPISGHTALYWYRQSLGQGLEFLIYFQGNSAPDKSGLPSDRFSAERTGGSVSTLTIQRTQQEDSAVYLCASSRLAGDTDTQYFGPGTRLTVL.

This clonotype was seen a few times. The chain recombines TRBV29-1 with TRBJ2-5; 8 nucleotides match TRBD2. The CDR3 has 14 residues. J lost 9 bases, V lost 8 bases, and 17 bases had no gene match. Germline CDR1 and CDR2: SQVTM and ANQGSEA. CDR3 in DNA: TGCAGCTACCAGACTAGCGCCACCACTACGGCCCAGTACTTC. Translated: CSYQTSATTTAQYF.

This clonotype was seen at least ten times. The chain combines TRBV11-2 with TRBJ2-5; no clear D gene. Germline V gene lookup returns CDR1 SGHAT and CDR2 FQNNGV. V was pared by 6 bases and J by 1 base, with 12 bases between. The CDR3 spans 14 residues. The DNA for the CDR3 is TGTGCCAGCAGGCCCGCGGTAGGCCAAGAGACCCAGTACTTC. As protein: CASRPAVGQETQYF.

The rearrangement links TRBV2 to TRBJ2-1; 9 bases line up with TRBD1. The V and J ends lost 4 bases and 6 bases, in that order; junction bases with no gene match: 7. This CDR3 has 15 amino acids. Germline V gene lookup returns CDR1 SNHLY and CDR2 FYNNEI. The chain's CDR3 is CASSARDRASNEQFF. In DNA form, the CDR3 reads TGTGCCAGCAGTGCCCGGGACAGGGCCAGCAATGAGCAGTTCTTC.

This clonotype has only a few counts. The J gene is TRBJ1-2, the V gene TRBV28; 7 bases align to TRBD1. This CDR3 has 14 residues. V lost 8 bases and J lost 7; bases outside the gene matches: 13. Germline assignment: CDR1 MDHEN and CDR2 SYDVKM. The DNA of the CDR3 is TGTGCCAGCTGGGGGACAGCGGAACACGTTGGCTACACCTTC. Protein product: CASWGTAEHVGYTF.

Many counts were recorded for this clonotype. The chain is built from TRBV7-2 and TRBJ1-1; 8 bases align to TRBD1. The germline V gene encodes CDR1 SGHTA and CDR2 FQGNSA. This CDR3 comprises 13 residues. The V segment lost 5 bases and the J segment 4 bases; nucleotides outside the gene matches: 3. The CDR3 is CASSGTGGTEAFF. CDR3 sequence (DNA): TGTGCCAGCAGCGGTACAGGGGGCACTGAAGCTTTCTTT.

As for this clonotype: This may stem from a read error, because a much larger clone lies one nucleotide away. The rearrangement links TRBV7-8 to TRBJ2-7; D is uncertain. Trimming pared 0 bases from V and 2 bases from J, leaving 5 bases between. CDR1 SGHVS and CDR2 FQNEAQ come from the germline V gene. There are 13 residues in the CDR3. The CDR3 DNA sequence: TGTGCCAGCAGCTTAGCGACACCCTACGAGCAGTACTTC. Its translation: CASSLATPYEQYF.

There are a few counts of this clonotype. The J gene is TRBJ1-1, the V gene TRBV19; possibly TRBD1 for D (6 bases). Per the germline V gene, CDR1 is LNHDA and CDR2 is SQIVND (reference sequence). The CDR3 covers 16 residues. V gave up 7 bases and J gave up 0 bases, with 18 bases separating them. CDR3 nucleotides: TGTGCCAGTACCTACCCCCCGGGGGGCTTGAACACTGAAGCTTTCTTT. Translating gives CASTYPPGGLNTEAFF.

This clonotype was observed at least ten times. The rearrangement links TRBV7-6 to TRBJ1-1; D perhaps matches TRBD1 (5 bases). With 5 bases removed from V and 2 bases from J, the gap between germline ends came to 18 bases. Per germline, CDR1 SGHVS and CDR2 FNYEAQ. The CDR3 sequence is 16 residues long. The CDR3 sequence is CASSRNNGGSNTEAFF. For the CDR3, the DNA is TGTGCCAGCAGCCGAAACAATGGGGGGTCCAACACTGAAGCTTTCTTT. Full variable domain (rest looked up from reference TRBV7-6 and TRBJ1-1): GAGVSQSPRYKVTKRGQDVALRCDPISGHVSLYWYRQALGQGPEFLTYFNYEAQQDKSGLPNDRFSAERPEGSISTLTIQRTEQRDSAMYRCASSRNNGGSNTEAFFGQGTRLTVV.

The rearrangement joins TRBV7-9 to TRBJ1-3; D gene uncertain. CDR3 length: 16 amino acids. V lost 5 bases, J lost 4 bases, and 18 bases lay in between. In germline, CDR1 is SEHNR, CDR2 FQNEAQ (reference sequence). This chain's CDR3 is CASSGRESLTGNTIYF. CDR3 nucleotides: TGTGCCAGCAGCGGAAGGGAGAGTCTGACCGGAAACACCATATATTTT.

This clonotype has ten or more counts. The chain couples TRBV7-6 to TRBJ2-2; 7 bases match TRBD2. The CDR3 has 16 amino acids. The trim removed 5 bases at V and 6 bases at J, leaving 12 bases unmatched. The V gene's germline CDR1 is SGHVS and CDR2 FNYEAQ. CDR3: CASSPLGGGLPGELFF. The CDR3 DNA reads TGTGCCAGCAGCCCACTTGGGGGAGGGCTTCCCGGGGAGCTGTTTTTT. The full variable domain, rest sourced from reference TRBV7-6 and TRBJ2-2, is GAGVSQSPRYKVTKRGQDVALRCDPISGHVSLYWYRQALGQGPEFLTYFNYEAQQDKSGLPNDRFSAERPEGSISTLTIQRTEQRDSAMYRCASSPLGGGLPGELFFGEGSRLTVL.

This clonotype was recorded at least ten times. The CDR3 loop is CASSRGDRVRDTEAFF. DNA for the CDR3: TGTGCCAGCAGCCGAGGGGACAGGGTTCGTGACACTGAAGCTTTCTTT. J is TRBJ1-1 and V is TRBV7-8; 9 bases line up with TRBD1. This CDR3 has 16 residues. V gave up 5 bases and J gave up 3 bases; unmatched junction bases: 10. Germline V gene sequence: CDR1 SGHVS, CDR2 FQNEAQ. Combining the CDR3 with reference TRBV7-8 and TRBJ1-1 gives the whole variable domain GAGVSQSPRYKVAKRGQDVALRCDPISGHVSLFWYQQALGQGPEFLTYFQNEAQLDKSGLPSDRFFAERPEGSVSTLKIQRTQQEDSAVYLCASSRGDRVRDTEAFFGQGTRLTVV.

Many counts were recorded for this clonotype. The DNA of the CDR3 is TGTGCCAGCAGCTTGGGACTAGCGGGAGTGGGAGATACGCAGTATTTT. Its protein is CASSLGLAGVGDTQYF. This chain connects TRBV7-2 to TRBJ2-3; 14 nucleotides match TRBD2. The CDR3 spans 16 residues. Germline V lookup: CDR1 SGHTA, CDR2 FQGNSA. V shed 3 bases and J 5 bases; nucleotides not matched to a gene: 4.

Ten or more counts support this clonotype. This chain links TRBV7-3 with TRBJ1-1, with 8 bases lining up with TRBD1. Looked up from germline, CDR1 is SGHTA and CDR2 is FQGTGA. V dropped 5 bases and J dropped 8; count of bases not matched to a gene: 7. This CDR3 is built from 13 residues. CDR3 loop: CASSPGQGLEAFF. CDR3 in DNA: TGTGCCAGCAGCCCTGGACAGGGTTTAGAAGCTTTCTTT.